The rows below give T cell receptor beta chains drawn from one sample of a study of cytotoxic CD8 clonotypes in ibrutinib-treated CLL. The assay was immunoSEQ multiplex PCR, and TCRdb's table has in-frame clones only and misses some. The sample holds thousands of clones, under 85% seen once. The material was PBMCs, obtained before ibrutinib treatment. Every receptor here comes from a human donor with chronic lymphocytic leukemia. The CDR3 runs from the conserved cysteine through the conserved F or W. D genes are given only for firm matches. Some rows have no size entry. The others give once, few or many, or a class for an expanded clone.

d_call j_call clone_size v_call cdr3_length cdr3_nt cdr3_aa
TRBD1 TRBJ2-7 . TRBV6-6 13 TGTGCCAGCGGCCGGGACAGGGCAATCGAGCAGTACTTC CASGRDRAIEQYF
. TRBJ2-1 once TRBV28 12 TGTGCCAGCAGCCTACCCCTCGGTGAGCAGTTCTTC CASSLPLGEQFF
. TRBJ1-5 . TRBV28 15 TGTGCCAGCAGTTTGTTAGGGGGGGGAAATCAGCCCCAGCATTTT CASSLLGGGNQPQHF
. TRBJ1-4 . TRBV7-2 15 TGTGCCAGCAGCTTAGGGGCAGCTCCTAATGAAAAACTGTTTTTT CASSLGAAPNEKLFF
. TRBJ2-7 few TRBV7-2 13 TGTGCCAGCAGCTTACCACACTACAGGGAGCAGTACTTC CASSLPHYREQYF
. TRBJ2-7 . TRBV4-1 15 TGCGCCAGCAGCTCGCAGGGGGGTAGCTCCTACGAGCAGTACTTC CASSSQGGSSYEQYF
TRBD1 TRBJ1-2 . TRBV7-3 15 TGTGCCAGCAGCCCATCCGGGACAGGGCTCTATGGCTACACCTTC CASSPSGTGLYGYTF
TRBD1 TRBJ2-7 . TRBV14 15 TGTGCCAGCAGCCAAGCTTCGACAGGGGCCTACGAGCAGTACTTC CASSQASTGAYEQYF
TRBD1 TRBJ1-2 . TRBV10-3 17 TGTGCCATCAGTGAGACACCGGGACAGGGTTTGGACTATGGCTACACCTTC CAISETPGQGLDYGYTF
. TRBJ1-2 few TRBV15 16 TGTGCCACCAGCAGAGATGGGCAGGAGGCTAACTATGGCTACACCTTC CATSRDGQEANYGYTF